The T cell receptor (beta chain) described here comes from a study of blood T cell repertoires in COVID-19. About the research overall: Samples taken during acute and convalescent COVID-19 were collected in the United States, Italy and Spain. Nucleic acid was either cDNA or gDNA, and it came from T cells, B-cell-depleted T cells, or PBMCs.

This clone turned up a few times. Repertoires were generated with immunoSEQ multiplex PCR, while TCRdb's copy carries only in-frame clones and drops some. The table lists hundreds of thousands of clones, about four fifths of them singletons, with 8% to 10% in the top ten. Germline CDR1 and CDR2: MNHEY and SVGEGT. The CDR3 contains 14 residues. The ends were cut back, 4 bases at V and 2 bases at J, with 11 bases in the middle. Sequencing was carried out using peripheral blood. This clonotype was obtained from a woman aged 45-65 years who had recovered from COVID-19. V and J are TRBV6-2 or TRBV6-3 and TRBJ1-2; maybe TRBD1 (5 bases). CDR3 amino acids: CASSSRDENYGYTF. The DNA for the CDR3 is TGTGCCAGCAGTTCCAGGGATGAAAACTATGGCTACACCTTC.